This T cell receptor beta chain was observed in a study of glioma-infiltrating T cells. Amplification of TCR alpha and beta CDR3 regions from RNA used iRepertoire nested multiplex PCR. TCRdb re-called the multiplex PCR reads with MiXCR, one entry per CDR3 protein. The sample comprises some 160,000 distinct CDR3 sequences, about 47% of which are singletons, and 5.2% rests with the top ten. V dropped 0 bases and J dropped 6 bases, with 24 bases sitting between them. From germline, CDR1 is LNHNV and CDR2 YYDKDF (reference sequence). The CDR3 loop spans 19 amino acids. The TCR was taken from a human donor with low-grade glioma or glioblastoma, undergoing nonglioma brain surgery, or in good health (not recorded which). Sample: glioma tissue, nonneoplastic brain tissue, or PBMCs (not recorded which). The genes are TRBV15 and TRBJ2-1; D is tentatively TRBD1 or TRBD2 (6 bases each). This CDR3 reads CATSRDERGAAPPRNEQFF. The DNA of the CDR3 is TGTGCCACCAGCAGAGATGAGAGGGGGGCGGCGCCCCCCCGCAATGAGCAGTTCTTC.